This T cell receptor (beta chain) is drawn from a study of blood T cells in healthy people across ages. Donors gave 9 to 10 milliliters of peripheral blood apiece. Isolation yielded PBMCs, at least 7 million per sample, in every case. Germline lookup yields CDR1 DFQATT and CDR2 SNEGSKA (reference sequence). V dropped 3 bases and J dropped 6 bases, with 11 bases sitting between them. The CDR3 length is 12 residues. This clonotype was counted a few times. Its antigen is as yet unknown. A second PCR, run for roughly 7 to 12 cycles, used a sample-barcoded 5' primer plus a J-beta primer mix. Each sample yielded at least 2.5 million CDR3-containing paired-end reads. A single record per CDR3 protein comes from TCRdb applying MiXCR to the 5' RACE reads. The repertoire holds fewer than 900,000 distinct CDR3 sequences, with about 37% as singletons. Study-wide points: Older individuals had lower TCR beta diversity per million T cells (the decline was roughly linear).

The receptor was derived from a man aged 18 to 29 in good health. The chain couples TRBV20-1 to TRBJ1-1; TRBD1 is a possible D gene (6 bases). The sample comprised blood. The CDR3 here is CSASKQGPEAFF. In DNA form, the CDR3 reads TGCAGTGCTAGTAAACAGGGTCCTGAAGCTTTCTTT.